The rows below give T cell receptor beta chains drawn from one sample of a study of shared T cell receptors in the human thymus. This table comes from immunoSEQ multiplex PCR, and its TCRdb copy is limited to in-frame clones, with some not included. The sample gives hundreds of thousands of clones, about 84% of which show up once; roughly 0.013% is in the top ten. These same records also appear under a second study, on human thymus T cells.

Sequencing was done on a sample of thymocytes. The source of these receptors is a boy in the first two years of life with a congenital heart defect. CDR3s include the opening cysteine and the closing phenylalanine or tryptophan. D genes are given only for firm matches. Clone size is given for some rows only: seen once, a few or many times, or a class if the clone is expanded.

d_call clone_size j_call v_call cdr3_aa cdr3_nt
TRBD1 NA TRBJ1-4 TRBV4-2 CASSQDRGNKKLFF TGTGCCAGCAGCCAGGACAGGGGCAATAAAAAACTGTTTTTT
NA once TRBJ2-7 TRBV7-9 CASSVSSRTYEQYF TGTGCCAGCAGCGTGTCGTCTAGGACCTACGAGCAGTACTTC
NA NA TRBJ2-1 TRBV7-9 CASSLAAVSYNEQFF TGTGCCAGCAGCTTAGCCGCGGTCTCCTACAATGAGCAGTTCTTC
TRBD2 NA TRBJ2-7 TRBV6-1 CASRSSGALTYEQYF TGTGCCAGCAGGAGTAGCGGGGCCTTGACCTACGAGCAGTACTTC
TRBD2 NA TRBJ2-3 TRBV11-2 CASSPGVVGGTSTDTQYF TGTGCCAGCAGCCCTGGGGTCGTCGGGGGGACTAGCACAGATACGCAGTATTTT
TRBD2 NA TRBJ2-7 TRBV30 CAWSRSGRSYEQYF TGTGCCTGGAGTCGTAGCGGGAGATCCTACGAGCAGTACTTC
NA NA TRBJ1-1 TRBV30 CAWSPGGNTEAFF TGTGCCTGGAGCCCGGGGGGCAACACTGAAGCTTTCTTT
TRBD2 NA TRBJ2-1 TRBV6-1 CASSEDPGIAGGPPYNEQFF TGTGCCAGCAGTGAAGACCCAGGGATAGCGGGAGGGCCGCCCTACAATGAGCAGTTCTTC
TRBD2 NA TRBJ2-7 TRBV7-2 CASSLAHGGRREGDYEQYF TGTGCCAGCAGCTTAGCGCATGGGGGAAGACGGGAGGGCGACTACGAGCAGTACTTC
TRBD2 NA TRBJ2-5 TRBV7-2 CASSSPGLGMETQYF TGTGCCAGCAGCTCGCCGGGACTAGGAATGGAGACCCAGTACTTC
TRBD2 NA TRBJ2-7 TRBV5-4 CASSLSGISYEQYF TGTGCCAGCAGCCTGAGCGGGATATCCTACGAGCAGTACTTC
NA NA TRBJ2-7 TRBV14 CASSQFLIHEQYF TGTGCCAGCAGCCAATTCTTAATCCACGAGCAGTACTTC
TRBD2 NA TRBJ2-7 TRBV4-2 CASSQEVAGASYEQYF TGTGCCAGCAGCCAAGAAGTAGCGGGGGCCTCCTACGAGCAGTACTTC
NA NA TRBJ2-7 TRBV5-1 CASSLVQAVSYEQYF TGCGCCAGCAGCTTGGTCCAGGCCGTCTCCTACGAGCAGTACTTC
TRBD2 NA TRBJ2-7 TRBV30 CAWTPGGRAILEQYF TGTGCCTGGACCCCGGGCGGGAGGGCCATCCTCGAGCAGTACTTC
NA NA TRBJ2-3 TRBV28 CASSTGTYTDTQYF TGTGCCAGCAGCACCGGGACTTACACAGATACGCAGTATTTT
NA few TRBJ2-2 TRBV29-1 CSVEDTGGELFF TGCAGCGTTGAAGATACGGGCGGGGAGCTGTTTTTT
TRBD2 NA TRBJ2-2 TRBV30 CAWSAAPGLGLELFF TGTGCCTGGAGTGCCGCCCCGGGACTAGGGCTGGAGCTGTTTTTT
NA NA TRBJ2-7 TRBV7-6 CASSLSLSYEQYF TGTGCCAGCAGCTTATCCCTCTCCTACGAGCAGTACTTC
NA NA TRBJ2-1 TRBV2 CASSPSDNEQFF TGTGCCAGCAGTCCTAGCGACAATGAGCAGTTCTTC
NA once TRBJ2-2 TRBV19 CASTDTGELFF TGTGCCAGTACCGACACCGGGGAGCTGTTTTTT
TRBD1 few TRBJ1-1 TRBV29-1 CSGDRVNTEAFF TGCAGCGGGGACAGGGTGAACACTGAAGCTTTCTTT
TRBD1 few TRBJ1-2 TRBV25-1 CASRTDRAVGANYGYTF TGTGCCAGCAGGACCGACAGGGCCGTAGGAGCTAACTATGGCTACACCTTC
TRBD1 NA TRBJ2-7 TRBV12-5 CASGPNTGDNSYEQYF TGTGCTAGTGGCCCCAATACAGGGGATAACTCCTACGAGCAGTACTTC
TRBD1 NA TRBJ2-7 TRBV7-3 CASSSGTGPNEQYF TGTGCCAGCAGCTCCGGGACAGGTCCCAACGAGCAGTACTTC
TRBD1 NA TRBJ2-3 TRBV10-3 CAISESRDRDTDTQYF TGTGCCATCAGTGAGTCGAGGGACAGAGACACAGATACGCAGTATTTT
TRBD1 NA TRBJ2-5 TRBV6-6 CASSSGQGIETQYF TGTGCCAGCAGTTCGGGACAGGGGATAGAGACCCAGTACTTC
NA NA TRBJ2-7 TRBV7-3 CASSSDSDEQYF TGTGCCAGCAGCTCGGACAGCGACGAGCAGTACTTC
NA NA TRBJ1-5 TRBV28 CASSLFRTPYSNQPQHF TGTGCCAGCAGTTTATTCCGGACACCTTATAGCAATCAGCCCCAGCATTTT
TRBD1 NA TRBJ2-5 TRBV6-1 CASSEWDRGRRETQYF TGTGCCAGCAGTGAATGGGACAGGGGGCGCCGGGAGACCCAGTACTTC
TRBD2 few TRBJ2-1 TRBV19 CASAPSGFSSYNEQFF TGTGCCAGTGCCCCTAGCGGGTTTAGCTCCTACAATGAGCAGTTCTTC
NA NA TRBJ2-7 TRBV18 CASSPPSRQGPLNEQYF TGTGCCAGCTCACCACCGTCCCGGCAGGGGCCGTTGAACGAGCAGTACTTC
TRBD2 NA TRBJ2-1 TRBV7-2 CASSATGLLYNEQFF TGTGCCAGCAGCGCGACGGGACTACTATACAATGAGCAGTTCTTC
NA NA TRBJ1-5 TRBV5-5 CASSPGLYSNQPQHF TGTGCCAGCAGCCCGGGACTTTATAGCAATCAGCCCCAGCATTTT
TRBD1 few TRBJ2-7 TRBV5-4 CASSRTSGTGAYEQYF TGTGCCAGCAGCCGTACCTCCGGGACAGGGGCCTACGAGCAGTACTTC
NA NA TRBJ1-1 TRBV2 CASTDRTMNTEAFF TGTGCCAGCACTGACAGAACCATGAACACTGAAGCTTTCTTT
TRBD1 NA TRBJ2-5 TRBV5-1 CASSRGQISQETQYF TGCGCCAGCAGCAGGGGACAGATAAGTCAAGAGACCCAGTACTTC
TRBD2 NA TRBJ2-3 TRBV27 CASSPTSPDTQYF TGTGCCAGTAGCCCGACTAGCCCAGATACGCAGTATTTT
TRBD1 once TRBJ1-5 TRBV30 CAWSHPTGRPNQPQHF TGTGCCTGGAGCCACCCGACAGGGAGACCCAATCAGCCCCAGCATTTT
TRBD2 NA TRBJ2-5 TRBV28 CASSPTSAQTQYF TGTGCCAGCAGCCCGACTAGCGCGCAGACCCAGTACTTC
TRBD1 NA TRBJ2-7 TRBV27 CASSSWTGGDEQYF TGTGCCAGCAGTTCGTGGACAGGGGGCGACGAGCAGTACTTC
NA few TRBJ2-7 TRBV19 CASSPGWSYEQYF TGTGCCAGTAGCCCGGGTTGGTCCTACGAGCAGTACTTC